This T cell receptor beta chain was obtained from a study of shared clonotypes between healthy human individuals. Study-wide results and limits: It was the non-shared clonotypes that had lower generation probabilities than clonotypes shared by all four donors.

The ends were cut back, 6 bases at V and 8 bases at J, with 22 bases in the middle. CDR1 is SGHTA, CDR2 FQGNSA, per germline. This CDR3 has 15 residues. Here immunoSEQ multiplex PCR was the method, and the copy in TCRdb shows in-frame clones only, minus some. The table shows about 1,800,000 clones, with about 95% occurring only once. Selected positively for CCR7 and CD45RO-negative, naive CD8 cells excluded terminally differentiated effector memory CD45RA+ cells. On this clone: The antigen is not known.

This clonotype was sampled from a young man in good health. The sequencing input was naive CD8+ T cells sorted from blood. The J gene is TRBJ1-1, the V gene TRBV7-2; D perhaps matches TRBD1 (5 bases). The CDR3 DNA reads TGTGCCAGCAGTTCTTACGTGGAAGGGGTTGGGGAAGCTTTCTTT. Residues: CASSSYVEGVGEAFF. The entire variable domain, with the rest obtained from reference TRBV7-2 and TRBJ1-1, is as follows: GAGVSQSPSNKVTEKGKDVELRCDPISGHTALYWYRQSLGQGLEFLIYFQGNSAPDKSGLPSDRFSAERTGGSVSTLTIQRTQQEDSAVYLCASSSYVEGVGEAFFGQGTRLTVV.